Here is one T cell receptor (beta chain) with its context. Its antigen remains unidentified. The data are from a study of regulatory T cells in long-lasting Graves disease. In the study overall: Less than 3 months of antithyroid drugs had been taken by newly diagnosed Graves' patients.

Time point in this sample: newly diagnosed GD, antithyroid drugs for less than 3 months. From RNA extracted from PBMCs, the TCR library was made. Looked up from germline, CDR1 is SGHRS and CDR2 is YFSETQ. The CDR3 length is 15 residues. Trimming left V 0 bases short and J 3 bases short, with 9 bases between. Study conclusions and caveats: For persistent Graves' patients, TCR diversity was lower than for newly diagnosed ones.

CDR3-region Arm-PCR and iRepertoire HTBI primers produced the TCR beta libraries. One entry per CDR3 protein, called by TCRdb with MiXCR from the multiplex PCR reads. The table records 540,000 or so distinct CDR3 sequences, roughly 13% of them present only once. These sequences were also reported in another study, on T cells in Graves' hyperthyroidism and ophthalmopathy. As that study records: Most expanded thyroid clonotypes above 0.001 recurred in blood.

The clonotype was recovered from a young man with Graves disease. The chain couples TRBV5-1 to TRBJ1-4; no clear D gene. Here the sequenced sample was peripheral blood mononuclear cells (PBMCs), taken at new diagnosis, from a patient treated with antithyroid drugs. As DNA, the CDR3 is TGCGCCAGCAGCTTGGACAAGTCGGCTAATGAAAAACTGTTTTTT. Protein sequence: CASSLDKSANEKLFF.